The 23 T cell receptor beta chains given below trace back to one sample, sequenced in a study of T cells after yellow fever vaccination. TCRdb reprocessed the 5' RACE reads via MiXCR and lists one record per CDR3 protein. The sample records fewer than 350,000 distinct CDR3 sequences, over 3.5% being singletons. Material: PBMCs, obtained 15 days after the yellow fever booster vaccination. The receptor source for this set is a man between 18 and 29 years old who received the YFV17D yellow fever vaccine.

The chain carries TRBV7-9 and TRBJ1-6; TRBD1 might be the D (5 bases). CDR3 length: 12 amino acids. CDR1 is SEHNR, CDR2 FQNEAQ, per germline (reference sequence). The ends were cut back, 11 bases at V and 4 bases at J, with 9 bases in the middle. CDR3 in DNA: TGTGCCTTGGGGGAGTATAATTCACCCCTCCACTTT. It codes for CALGEYNSPLHF.

The chain has TRBV3-1 and TRBJ2-3; D gene uncertain. There are 14 residues in the CDR3. Between the trimmed V and J ends, which lost 3 bases and 2 bases, there was a span of 9 bases. Germline V gives CDR1 LGHDT, CDR2 YNNKEL (reference sequence). The CDR3, as DNA: TGTGCCAGCAGCCAGAGCGTTAACACAGATACGCAGTATTTT. It specifies CASSQSVNTDTQYF.

This clonotype showed up many times. The V and J genes are TRBV28 and TRBJ2-3, with 9 bases aligning to TRBD1. The CDR3 length is 15 residues. CDR1 is MDHEN, CDR2 SYDVKM, per germline. V lost 6 bases to trimming and J lost 4 bases; unmatched junction nucleotides: 8. CDR3 nucleotide sequence: TGTGCCAGCAGGCACAGGGGGCGCGGGGCAGATACGCAGTATTTT. Residues: CASRHRGRGADTQYF.

The chain carries TRBV28 and TRBJ1-2; D is unclear. The CDR3 has 13 amino acids. V lost 5 bases and J 7 bases, leaving 14 bases between the germline ends. Germline lookup yields CDR1 MDHEN and CDR2 SYDVKM. The CDR3, as DNA: TGTGCCAGCAGTCCGCGGGTCGACGGTGGCTACACCTTC. Translated: CASSPRVDGGYTF.

This clonotype was picked up many times. The chain couples TRBV20-1 to TRBJ1-1; D remains unclear. V was cut by 3 bases and J by 1 base, with 9 bases left in between. CDR3 size: 13 residues. In germline, CDR1 is DFQATT, CDR2 SNEGSKA (reference sequence). In nucleotides, the CDR3 is TGCAGTGCTAGCCTGTTGGCGAACACTGAAGCTTTCTTT. Amino acid sequence: CSASLLANTEAFF.

The chain combines TRBV10-3 with TRBJ1-1; D remains unclear. CDR1 and CDR2 (germline): ENHRY, SYGVKD. V was clipped by 0 bases and J by 2 bases, with 7 bases between them. The CDR3 runs 14 residues. The CDR3 sequence: CAISESAANTEAFF. DNA of the CDR3: TGTGCCATCAGTGAGTCGGCAGCAAACACTGAAGCTTTCTTT.

This chain joins TRBV4-1 and TRBJ2-1; weak D call: TRBD2 (6 bases). This CDR3 has 16 amino acids. The V gene lost 6 bases and the J gene lost 1 base, with 16 bases spanning the gap. Germline loops: CDR1 MGHRA, CDR2 YSYEKL. The CDR3 region is CASRAPGLASYNEQFF. The CDR3 region has the DNA TGCGCCAGCAGGGCCCCGGGACTGGCGTCCTACAATGAGCAGTTCTTC.

V and J are TRBV4-3 and TRBJ2-1; 9 positions match TRBD1. CDR1 and CDR2 (germline): LGHNA, YSLEER. The CDR3 loop spans 17 amino acids. The ends lost 4 bases at V and 2 bases at J; junction bases unmatched: 9. CDR3 nucleotide sequence: TGCGCCAGCAGCCGGGACCCGGGACAGGGTGCCTACAATGAGCAGTTCTTC. Amino acid sequence: CASSRDPGQGAYNEQFF.

This clonotype came up a few times. This chain connects TRBV6-6 to TRBJ2-7, with TRBD2 matching over 8 bases. CDR3 size: 13 residues. From germline, CDR1 is MNHNY and CDR2 SVGAGI (reference sequence). The junction had 3 bases not matched to a gene; V was cut back by 4 bases and J by 4 bases. The CDR3 region has the DNA TGTGCCAGCAGTTCTCCTAGCGGGTACGAGCAGTACTTC. This encodes CASSSPSGYEQYF.

This clonotype was seen many times. The CDR3 spells CASSSQTSGGKYF. The CDR3 DNA reads as TGTGCCAGCAGCTCCCAGACTAGCGGGGGGAAGTACTTC. The V gene is TRBV7-3, the J gene TRBJ2-7; 13 nucleotides match TRBD2. CDR3 length equals 13 residues. In germline, CDR1 is SGHTA, CDR2 FQGTGA. Trimming cost V 4 bases and J 11 bases; bases outside gene matches: 5.

This chain joins TRBV27 and TRBJ1-1; D not certain. This CDR3 spans 13 amino acids. Trimming removed 6 bases from V and 5 bases from J, with 13 bases in between. Germline loops: CDR1 MNHEY, CDR2 SMNVEV (reference sequence). Here the CDR3 DNA reads TGTGCCAGCAGCCACCTCGGAGGGACTGAAGCTTTCTTT. Translating it yields CASSHLGGTEAFF.

This clonotype was seen repeatedly, ten times or more. The chain couples TRBV4-3 to TRBJ2-7; 7 bases are a match to TRBD2. The CDR3 has 13 residues. Germline V CDR1 and CDR2: LGHNA, YSLEER. The junction had 2 bases not matched to a gene; V was cut back by 3 bases and J by 3 bases. CDR3 nucleotides: TGCGCCAGCAGCCATGGCGGGGGCTACGAGCAGTACTTC. Translating it yields CASSHGGGYEQYF.

The chain carries TRBV6-2 or TRBV6-3 and TRBJ2-7; D is ambiguous. The CDR3 extends over 13 amino acids. Trimming removed 2 bases at V and 7 bases at J, with 12 bases between. Per germline, CDR1 MNHEY and CDR2 SVGEGT. CDR3 bases: TGTGCCAGCAGTTACGACCTGTCAAGGGAGCAGTACGTC. Encoded protein: CASSYDLSREQYV.

This clonotype was recorded many times. The chain couples TRBV6-1 to TRBJ2-5; 9 bases match TRBD2. The germline V gene encodes CDR1 MNHNS and CDR2 SASEGT. This CDR3 has 18 residues. Trimming at V came to 1 base and at J to 1 base, leaving 10 bases not matched to a gene. The CDR3 spells CASSEGSLAGAFQETQYF. As DNA, the CDR3 is TGTGCCAGCAGTGAAGGGTCCTTAGCGGGGGCGTTCCAAGAGACCCAGTACTTC.

Only a few counts were recorded for this clonotype. The chain has TRBV5-1 and TRBJ2-1; tentatively, D is TRBD1 (5 bases). The CDR3 is 15 residues long. V lost 0 bases, J lost 9 bases, and 16 bases lay in between. The germline V gene encodes CDR1 SGHRS and CDR2 YFSETQ. The CDR3 DNA sequence: TGCGCCAGCAGCTTGGTGGCAGGGAAAGACCGTGAGCAGTTCTTC. Translation: CASSLVAGKDREQFF.

This clonotype was seen repeatedly, ten times or more. The rearrangement uses TRBV12-3 or TRBV12-4 and TRBJ1-6; tentative D call: TRBD1 (5 bases). The CDR3 is 16 amino acids. The V and J ends lost 5 bases and 0 bases respectively, with 11 bases between them. The CDR3 loop reads CASSLDTSSYNSPLHF. CDR3 sequence (DNA): TGTGCCAGCAGTCTGGACACCAGCTCCTATAATTCACCCCTCCACTTT.

This clonotype was counted between two and nine times. The chain couples TRBV7-2 to TRBJ2-3; possible D gene TRBD2, 7 bases. This CDR3 has 17 amino acids. Germline assignment: CDR1 SGHTA and CDR2 FQGNSA. V dropped 5 bases and J dropped 6 bases, with 24 bases sitting between them. The CDR3 DNA sequence: TGTGCCAGCAGCCCCCCCCGGATGAGGGGGGGCCGGGATACGCAGTATTTT. Protein sequence: CASSPPRMRGGRDTQYF. Filled out from reference TRBV7-2 and TRBJ2-3, the complete variable domain reads GAGVSQSPSNKVTEKGKDVELRCDPISGHTALYWYRQSLGQGLEFLIYFQGNSAPDKSGLPSDRFSAERTGGSVSTLTIQRTQQEDSAVYLCASSPPRMRGGRDTQYFGPGTRLTVL.

There are many counts of this clonotype. The chain has TRBV20-1 and TRBJ1-2, with D maybe TRBD1 (6 bases). Trimming left V 1 base short and J 4 bases short, with 13 bases between. The CDR3 length is 14 residues. The germline gives CDR1 DFQATT, CDR2 SNEGSKA (reference sequence). DNA for the CDR3: TGCAGTGCTAGAGTAGGGGGATTGAGCTATGGCTACACCTTC. Amino acids: CSARVGGLSYGYTF.

This clonotype appeared many times. For the CDR3, the DNA is TGCGCCAGCAGCTTGGAGGACAGGGGAAATTCACCCCTCCACTTT. This codes for CASSLEDRGNSPLHF. The gene calls are TRBV5-1 and TRBJ1-6; 9 bases fit TRBD1. With V trimmed by 0 bases and J by 7 bases, 2 bases remained unmatched. The CDR3 sequence is 15 residues long. The germline CDR1 and CDR2 sequences are SGHRS and YFSETQ.

The sample holds many counts of this clonotype. The chain recombines TRBV25-1 with TRBJ2-5; the D gene is possibly TRBD1 (5 bases). Germline CDR1 reads MGHDK; CDR2 reads SYGVNS. The CDR3 runs 13 residues. Trimming removed 4 bases from V and 1 base from J, with 7 bases in between. CDR3 DNA: TGTGCCAGCAGTGGACAGAGCCAAGAGACCCAGTACTTC. Translated: CASSGQSQETQYF.

This clonotype was counted a few times. V usage is TRBV10-3 and J usage is TRBJ2-2; D gene unclear. V was pared by 10 bases and J by 4 bases, with 13 bases between. Germline CDR1 reads ENHRY; CDR2 reads SYGVKD. CDR3 size: 13 residues. The CDR3 loop reads CATWTQATGELFF. The CDR3 DNA reads as TGTGCCACTTGGACCCAGGCCACCGGGGAGCTGTTTTTT.

This clonotype turned up a few times. V usage is TRBV19 and J usage is TRBJ1-3; weak D call: TRBD1 (5 bases). The V gene's germline CDR1 is LNHDA and CDR2 SQIVND (reference sequence). V was cut by 8 bases and J by 0 bases, with 14 bases left in between. There are 15 residues in the CDR3. The CDR3 spells CASARGPGSGNTIYF. In nucleotides, the CDR3 is TGTGCCAGTGCAAGGGGCCCGGGCTCTGGAAACACCATATATTTT. The entire variable domain, with the rest obtained from reference TRBV19 and TRBJ1-3, is as follows: DGGITQSPKYLFRKEGQNVTLSCEQNLNHDAMYWYRQDPGQGLRLIYYSQIVNDFQKGDIAEGYSVSREKKESFPLTVTSAQKNPTAFYLCASARGPGSGNTIYFGEGSWLTVV.

This clonotype was observed at least ten times. The chain uses TRBV4-2 and TRBJ2-7; D gene unclear. The CDR3 runs to 15 residues. Trimming left V 1 base short and J 6 bases short, with 16 bases between. The germline V gene encodes CDR1 LGHNA and CDR2 YNFKEQ. CDR3: CASSQVLGPAREQYF. As DNA, the CDR3 is TGTGCCAGCAGCCAAGTTCTCGGCCCCGCTCGCGAGCAGTACTTC.